These 3 T cell receptor beta chains were sequenced from one sample in a study of T cell changes during pregnancy in multiple sclerosis. Sequencing used immunoSEQ multiplex PCR; TCRdb keeps in-frame clones, though not all of them. This table has about 79,000 clones, 80% to 95% appearing once. The sample here was CD4+ T cells from peripheral blood mononuclear cells, taken in the second trimester of pregnancy. These receptors were taken from a female donor with multiple sclerosis, enrolled in a pregnancy study.

The chain couples TRBV4-1 to TRBJ2-7; 11 nucleotides align to TRBD1. Germline-derived CDR1 and CDR2 are MGHRA and YSYEKL. V gave up 3 bases and J gave up 3 bases; unmatched junction bases: 4. CDR3 length: 15 amino acids. The CDR3 DNA follows: TGCGCCAGCAGCCAGGGACAGGGGGAGGTCTACGAGCAGTACTTC. It codes for CASSQGQGEVYEQYF.

V usage is TRBV28 and J usage is TRBJ2-4; TRBD1 is a possible D gene (5 bases). The CDR3 is 13 amino acids. V shed 4 bases and J shed 7 bases, with 11 bases lying between them. The V gene's germline CDR1 is MDHEN and CDR2 SYDVKM. Here the CDR3 reads CASSSPGFNIQYF. The CDR3 nucleotides read TGTGCCAGCAGTTCCCCAGGGTTCAACATTCAGTACTTC. The full variable domain, rest sourced from reference TRBV28 and TRBJ2-4, is DVKVTQSSRYLVKRTGEKVFLECVQDMDHENMFWYRQDPGLGLRLIYFSYDVKMKEKGDIPEGYSVSREKKERFSLILESASTNQTSMYLCASSSPGFNIQYFGAGTRLSVL.

This clone has a single count. V is TRBV9 and J is TRBJ1-2; tentative D call: TRBD1 (6 bases). The CDR3 extends over 13 amino acids. The V gene's germline CDR1 is SGDLS and CDR2 YYNGEE. Trimming cost V 4 bases and J 8 bases, with 15 bases left between them. CDR3 sequence (DNA): TGTGCCAGCAGCCCCCACTCTCAGGGGGGCTACACCTTC. It is translated as CASSPHSQGGYTF.